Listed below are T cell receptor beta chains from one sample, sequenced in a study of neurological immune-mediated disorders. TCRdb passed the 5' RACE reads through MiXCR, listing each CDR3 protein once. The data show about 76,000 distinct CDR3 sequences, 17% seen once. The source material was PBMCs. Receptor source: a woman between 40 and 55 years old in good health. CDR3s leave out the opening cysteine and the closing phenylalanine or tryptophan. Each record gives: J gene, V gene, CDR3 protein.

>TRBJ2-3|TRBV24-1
ATSDSGLAGVDTQY
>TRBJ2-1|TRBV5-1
ASSLGGGANEQF
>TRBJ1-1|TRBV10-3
AISDSAPGRIQYEAF
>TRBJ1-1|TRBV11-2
ASSSVRFDTEAF
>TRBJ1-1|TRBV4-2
ASSQDSGREAF
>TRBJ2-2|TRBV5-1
ASSRGLATSNTGELF
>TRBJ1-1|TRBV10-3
AIRAGSTEAF
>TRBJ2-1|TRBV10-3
AISPGTSGGAINEQF
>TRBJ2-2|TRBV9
ASSASGNTGELF
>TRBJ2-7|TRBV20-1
SARAGQRLYEQY
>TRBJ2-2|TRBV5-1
ASSLASTGQYTGELF
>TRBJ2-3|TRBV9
ASSVYGGADTQY
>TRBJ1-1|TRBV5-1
ASSSGQTGTEAF
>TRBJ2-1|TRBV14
ASSQGKGGGF
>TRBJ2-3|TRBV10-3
AISESADTQY
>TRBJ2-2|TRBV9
ASSVESTGELF
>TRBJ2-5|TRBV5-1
ASSLASSGGARETQY
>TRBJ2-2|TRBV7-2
TSSPVGGANTGELF
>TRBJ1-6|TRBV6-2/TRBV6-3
ASSLRTGGSPLH
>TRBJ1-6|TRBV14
ANSQEGGSYNSSLH
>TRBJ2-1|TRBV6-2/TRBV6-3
ASSRLAGVVSSYNEQF
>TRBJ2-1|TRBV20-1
SARGVGGKDWNEQF
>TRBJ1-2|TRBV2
ASRAQGTNYGYT
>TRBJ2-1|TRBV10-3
AITNGQQQF
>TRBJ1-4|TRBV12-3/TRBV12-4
ASSVVYEKLF
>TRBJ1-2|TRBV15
ATSRGEGAAGYT
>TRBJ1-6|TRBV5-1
ASSLLGQGENSPLH
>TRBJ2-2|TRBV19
ASKAARNTGELF
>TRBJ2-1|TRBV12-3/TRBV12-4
ASSLSGTEQF
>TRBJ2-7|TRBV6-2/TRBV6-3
ASSYSVGRGGQY
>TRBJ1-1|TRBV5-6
ASSLTVARVAF
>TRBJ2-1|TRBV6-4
VSSDAGGSYNERF
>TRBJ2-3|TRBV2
ASSEVDSTDTQY
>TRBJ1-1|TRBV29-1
SVAGAFSTEAF
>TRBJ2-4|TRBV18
ASSPTVGRAKNIQY
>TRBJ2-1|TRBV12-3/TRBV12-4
ASSDLGRGGYNEQF
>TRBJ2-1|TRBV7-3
ASSPQAGGTYNEQF